This T cell receptor beta chain was retrieved from a study of blood T cells in healthy people across ages. Primed by a sample-barcoded 5' primer and a J-beta primer mix, a second PCR proceeded for 7 to 11 cycles. TCRdb reanalysed the 5' RACE reads using MiXCR and keeps one entry per CDR3 protein. The data hold 800,000 to 1,000,000 distinct CDR3 sequences, with around 48% observed a single time. Study results and caveats: There were more naive CD4+ cells and higher diversity in long-lived donors than in aged donors.

This CDR3 is built from 14 residues. The V and J ends lost 5 bases and 7 bases respectively, with 18 bases between them. Germline-derived CDR1 and CDR2 are SGHAT and FQNNGV. On this clonotype itself: The target antigen is unknown.

Sequencing input: blood. The source is a man aged 25-40 years in good health. The chain combines TRBV11-2 with TRBJ2-7, with a weak D call TRBD1 (5 bases). CDR3 sequence (DNA): TGTGCCAGCAGCCTTCAGGGTCCGTACAATGAGCAGTACTTC. Encoded protein: CASSLQGPYNEQYF.